A single sample gave rise to the 3 T cell receptor beta chains below, sequenced in a study of shared clonotypes between healthy human individuals. The data were produced by immunoSEQ multiplex PCR, yet TCRdb's version contains in-frame clones alone and is incomplete. The repertoire holds under 200,000 clones, with around 93% as singletons. Material for sequencing was naive CD4+ T cells sorted from blood. Subset of the sample: CD45RA+ positively selected. All receptors come from a woman younger than 45 in good health.

This clone was observed a single time. The V and J genes are TRBV28 and TRBJ2-7; D perhaps matches TRBD1 (5 bases). V lost 8 bases and J 1 base, leaving 21 bases between the germline ends. The CDR3 runs to 16 residues. Germline V lookup: CDR1 MDHEN, CDR2 SYDVKM. The CDR3 DNA sequence: TGTGCCAGCTCCTCGGTGCTGGGTGGGGCATCCTACGAGCAGTACTTC. Translated: CASSSVLGGASYEQYF.

The rearrangement joins TRBV30 to TRBJ1-2; D not certain. CDR1 and CDR2 from the germline V gene are GTSNPN and SVGIG (reference sequence). The CDR3 consists of 14 residues. V gave up 6 bases and J gave up 4 bases, with 18 bases separating them. The CDR3 is CACPFADNSYGYTF. The CDR3, as DNA: TGTGCCTGTCCCTTCGCAGACAATAGCTATGGCTACACCTTC.

The V call is TRBV14, the J call TRBJ2-5; 9 bases fit TRBD1. With the DNA end fitting TRBJ2-7 better, the J assignment may be wrong. The CDR3 is made up of 15 amino acids. Germline V gives CDR1 SGHDN, CDR2 FVKESK. CDR3 in amino acids: CASSQAGQGSYEQYF. In nucleotides, the CDR3 is TGTGCCAGCAGCCAGGCGGGACAGGGTTCCTACGAGCAGTACTTC.